The 31 T cell receptor beta chains listed next were all sequenced from one sample in a study of CD8+ T cells in alopecia areata. Specified treatment: oral pan-JAK inhibitor, 5-10 mg twice daily. RNA extraction was followed by reverse transcription into cDNA, which acted as the sequencing template. The method was immunoSEQ multiplex PCR; TCRdb's version includes in-frame clones alone and lacks a portion of them. The sample includes about 64,000 clones, 46% seen only once; the top ten take around 21%. The sample here was CD8+ T cells sorted from blood, taken at approximately week 37, from a patient treated with tofacitinib. The receptors were sampled from a human donor with alopecia areata.

The chain uses TRBV27 and TRBJ2-1; 15 bases line up with TRBD2. The ends lost 5 bases at V and 5 bases at J; junction bases unmatched: 4. The CDR3 is 16 amino acids. Germline V gene data show CDR1 as MNHEY and CDR2 as SMNVEV (reference sequence). The CDR3 region has the DNA TGTGCCAGCAGTCCAAGGACTAGCGGGAGGGACAATGAGCAGTTCTTC. Translating gives CASSPRTSGRDNEQFF.

This clone appeared a few times. This rearrangement joins TRBV15 to TRBJ2-7, with 7 nucleotides matching TRBD2. The trim removed 4 bases at V and 4 bases at J, leaving 4 bases unmatched. Per the germline V gene, CDR1 is LNHNV and CDR2 is YYDKDF (reference sequence). The CDR3 is 13 amino acids. CDR3 sequence reads: CATSTTGGYEQYF. The CDR3 DNA is TGTGCCACCAGCACGACGGGAGGATACGAGCAGTACTTC.

The chain combines TRBV11-2 with TRBJ2-3; the D is unclear. The CDR3 has 12 amino acids. Trimming took 8 bases from V and 6 from J, leaving 12 bases between them. Looked up from germline, CDR1 is SGHAT and CDR2 is FQNNGV. The CDR3, as DNA: TGTGCCAGCGCCCCCTCCGGGGATACGCAGTATTTT. Translating it yields CASAPSGDTQYF. Based on the CDR3 plus reference TRBV11-2 and TRBJ2-3, the full variable domain is EAGVAQSPRYKIIEKRQSVAFWCNPISGHATLYWYQQILGQGPKLLIQFQNNGVVDDSQLPKDRFSAERLKGVDSTLKIQPAKLEDSAVYLCASAPSGDTQYFGPGTRLTVL.

The chain couples TRBV19 to TRBJ2-1; no clear D gene. The CDR3 loop spans 15 amino acids. In germline, CDR1 is LNHDA, CDR2 SQIVND (reference sequence). Trimming removed 3 bases at V and 0 bases at J, with 9 bases between. The CDR3 protein is CASSIGQASYNEQFF. The CDR3 nucleotides are TGTGCCAGTAGTATCGGCCAGGCCTCCTACAATGAGCAGTTCTTC.

The gene calls are TRBV30 and TRBJ1-1; D uncertain. The V gene's germline CDR1 is GTSNPN and CDR2 SVGIG (reference sequence). Deletions cut 1 base from V and 7 bases from J, with 7 bases between. The CDR3 runs to 11 residues. CDR3 coding DNA: TGTGCCTGGAGTGAGGCAGTTGAAGCTTTCTTT. Its protein is CAWSEAVEAFF.

The V call is TRBV9, the J call TRBJ1-5; TRBD1 might be the D (5 bases). Per the germline V gene, CDR1 is SGDLS and CDR2 is YYNGEE. V was trimmed by 4 bases and J by 0 bases, leaving 8 bases between them. The CDR3 length is 14 residues. CDR3 sequence: CASSPQDSNQPQHF. The CDR3 nucleotides are TGTGCCAGCAGCCCACAGGATAGCAATCAGCCCCAGCATTTT.

A few counts support this clone. The chain combines TRBV29-1 with TRBJ2-1; unclear D gene. The CDR3 sequence is 12 residues long. The V and J ends lost 3 bases and 7 bases respectively, with 10 bases between them. Germline assignment: CDR1 SQVTM and CDR2 ANQGSEA. CDR3 sequence reads: CSVENSRNEQFF. In DNA, the CDR3 is TGCAGCGTTGAGAACAGTCGGAATGAGCAGTTCTTC.

This chain joins TRBV9 and TRBJ1-2; D is undetermined. CDR3 length: 14 residues. V lost 3 bases and J lost 7, with 16 bases in between. Per the germline V gene, CDR1 is SGDLS and CDR2 is YYNGEE. The CDR3 loop reads CASSGPRTTGGYTF. In DNA form, the CDR3 reads TGTGCCAGCAGCGGACCCAGGACGACTGGTGGCTACACCTTC.

The rearrangement links TRBV30 to TRBJ1-1; 10 positions agree with TRBD1. The CDR3 covers 13 residues. Germline V CDR1 and CDR2: GTSNPN, SVGIG (reference sequence). Unmatched junction bases numbered 2, after V lost 2 bases and J lost 5 bases. The CDR3 DNA reads as TGTGCCTGGAGTCCGGGACAGGGGACTGAAGCTTTCTTT. This translates into CAWSPGQGTEAFF.

In its sample, this clone was seen a few times. V and J are TRBV25-1 and TRBJ2-7; 11 bases are a match to TRBD2. The CDR3 spans 14 residues. V shed 8 bases, J shed 5 bases, and the junction held 8 bases outside the gene matches. From germline, CDR1 is MGHDK and CDR2 SYGVNS. CDR3 amino acids: CASQLAGGSDEQYF. DNA of the CDR3: TGTGCCAGCCAGCTAGCGGGAGGTTCGGACGAGCAGTACTTC.

This clone turned up a few times. The chain recombines TRBV25-1 with TRBJ1-2; 10 nucleotides match TRBD1. This CDR3 is built from 16 residues. Germline CDR1 reads MGHDK; CDR2 reads SYGVNS. With V trimmed by 0 bases and J by 6 bases, 7 bases remained unmatched. CDR3: CASSEYPDRGINGYTF. The CDR3 bases are TGTGCCAGCAGTGAATATCCGGACAGGGGGATAAATGGCTACACCTTC.

This chain connects TRBV30 to TRBJ2-3; 8 bases align to TRBD2. The CDR3 totals 13 residues. Germline V gene sequence: CDR1 GTSNPN, CDR2 SVGIG (reference sequence). After removal of 8 bases from V and 5 bases from J, the junction contained 9 bases not matched to a gene. The CDR3 sequence: CAGTSGGGDTQYF. The CDR3 region has the DNA TGTGCCGGTACTAGCGGAGGTGGAGATACGCAGTATTTT.

The rearrangement links TRBV30 to TRBJ1-1; D might be TRBD1 (6 bases). This CDR3 contains 13 residues. CDR1 and CDR2 (germline): GTSNPN, SVGIG (reference sequence). Deletions cut 5 bases from V and 3 bases from J, with 13 bases between. The CDR3 reads CAWSEGGYTEAFF. CDR3 sequence (DNA): TGTGCCTGGTCCGAGGGGGGCTACACTGAAGCTTTCTTT.

The rearrangement joins TRBV19 to TRBJ2-4; D might be TRBD1 (6 bases). CDR1 is LNHDA and CDR2 is SQIVND in the germline V gene (reference sequence). Between the trimmed V and J ends, which lost 5 bases and 0 bases, there was a span of 11 bases. The CDR3 is 15 residues long. The CDR3 bases are TGTGCCAGTAGTGCCACAGGGCTAGCCAAAAACATTCAGTACTTC. It codes for CASSATGLAKNIQYF.

This clone was picked up a small number of times. The genes are TRBV7-9 and TRBJ2-7, with D perhaps matching TRBD1 (6 bases). Germline V CDR1 and CDR2: SEHNR, FQNEAQ (reference sequence). CDR3 length equals 15 residues. V lost 5 bases and J lost 2, with 16 bases in between. The CDR3 reads CASSARDKLPYEQYF. For the CDR3, the DNA is TGTGCCAGCAGCGCCCGGGACAAACTACCCTACGAGCAGTACTTC.

The V call is TRBV30, the J call TRBJ1-1, with D maybe TRBD1 (5 bases). The germline gives CDR1 GTSNPN, CDR2 SVGIG (reference sequence). V was shortened by 0 bases and J by 10 bases, with 12 bases between the two germline ends. This CDR3 is 12 amino acids long. The CDR3, as DNA: TGTGCCTGGAGTGTACTGGTCGGGGCAGCTTTCTTT. Protein: CAWSVLVGAAFF.

In this sample, this clone turned up a few times. The rearrangement joins TRBV29-1 to TRBJ2-7; D possibly matches TRBD1 or TRBD2 (5 bases each). CDR1 SQVTM and CDR2 ANQGSEA come from the germline V gene. The CDR3 spans 13 residues. V dropped 6 bases and J dropped 5 bases, with 17 bases sitting between them. The CDR3 region is CSVSLGDGNEQYF. The DNA for the CDR3 is TGCAGCGTCTCGCTAGGGGACGGAAACGAGCAGTACTTC.

The table lists this clone with a few counts. V is TRBV30 and J is TRBJ2-2, with TRBD1 matching over 8 bases. J was trimmed by 5 bases and V by 3 bases; bases with no gene match: 2. Looked up from germline, CDR1 is GTSNPN and CDR2 is SVGIG (reference sequence). The CDR3 is made up of 13 amino acids. Here the CDR3 reads CAWSHRGTGELFF. CDR3 coding DNA: TGTGCCTGGAGCCACAGGGGGACCGGGGAGCTGTTTTTT. Full variable domain (missing parts from reference TRBV30 and TRBJ2-2): SQTIHQWPATLVQPVGSPLSLECTVEGTSNPNLYWYRQAAGRGLQLLFYSVGIGQISSEVPQNLSASRPQDRQFILSSKKLLLSDSGFYLCAWSHRGTGELFFGEGSRLTVL.

This clone was seen more than once but under ten times. The same CDR3 also results from other DNA sequences found in this sample. This chain links TRBV30 with TRBJ1-2; tentatively, D is TRBD1 (5 bases). The length of the CDR3 is 12 residues. V was cut by 4 bases and J by 6 bases, with 12 bases left in between. Germline V CDR1 and CDR2: GTSNPN, SVGIG (reference sequence). The CDR3 reads CAWTKQVDGYTF. The CDR3 nucleotides read TGTGCCTGGACCAAACAGGTTGATGGCTACACCTTC.

The V gene is TRBV25-1, the J gene TRBJ2-1; 9 nucleotides line up with TRBD2. Per the germline V gene, CDR1 is MGHDK and CDR2 is SYGVNS. V dropped 2 bases and J dropped 8; count of bases not matched to a gene: 7. The CDR3 has 15 residues. CDR3 in amino acids: CASSETPSGIDEQFF. In nucleotides, the CDR3 is TGTGCCAGCAGTGAAACCCCTAGCGGGATCGATGAGCAGTTCTTC.

J is TRBJ2-7 and V is TRBV14; 9 bases are a match to TRBD1. V was pared by 5 bases and J by 1 base, with 6 bases of the junction left unmatched. The CDR3 spans 15 residues. Germline V lookup: CDR1 SGHDN, CDR2 FVKESK. The chain's CDR3 is CASSARDRDSYEQYF. The DNA for the CDR3 is TGTGCCAGCAGCGCTCGGGACAGGGATTCCTACGAGCAGTACTTC.

The chain combines TRBV9 with TRBJ2-7, with D unresolved. Germline lookup yields CDR1 SGDLS and CDR2 YYNGEE. Trimming removed 3 bases from V and 4 bases from J, with 14 bases in between. This CDR3 contains 14 residues. The CDR3 nucleotides are TGTGCCAGCAGCGAGGGCCCTAGGGATTACGAGCAGTACTTC. This encodes CASSEGPRDYEQYF.

The CDR3 bases are TGTGCCAGCAGCCAAGATGTGGCTAGTGCTAAGGGAGATACGCAGTATTTT. It specifies CASSQDVASAKGDTQYF. V is TRBV14 and J is TRBJ2-3; no firm D call. V lost 0 bases and J 5 bases, leaving 18 bases between the germline ends. CDR3 size: 17 residues. Looked up from germline, CDR1 is SGHDN and CDR2 is FVKESK.

V and J are TRBV9 and TRBJ2-7; no firm D call. Germline V CDR1 and CDR2: SGDLS, YYNGEE. The germline V and J ends were trimmed by 0 bases and 0 bases, with 10 bases remaining between them. This CDR3 contains 15 residues. The CDR3, as DNA: TGTGCCAGCAGCGTAGAGCCGGCCAGCTCCTACGAGCAGTACTTC. Its translation: CASSVEPASSYEQYF.

This clone has only a few counts. This chain uses TRBV7-8 with TRBJ1-5, with D unresolved. CDR1 is SGHVS and CDR2 is FQNEAQ in the germline V gene. The ends were cut back, 1 base at V and 0 bases at J, with 7 bases in the middle. The length of the CDR3 is 15 residues. Here the CDR3 DNA reads TGTGCCAGCAGCTTAGGGGCCTATAGCAATCAGCCCCAGCATTTT. The encoded protein is CASSLGAYSNQPQHF.

This rearrangement joins TRBV2 to TRBJ1-2; 9 nucleotides align to TRBD1. The CDR3 contains 16 residues. Germline CDR1 is SNHLY and CDR2 is FYNNEI. J was trimmed by 6 bases and V by 2 bases; bases with no gene match: 10. The DNA of the CDR3 is TGTGCCAGCAGTGAATGGGTCCTGAACAGGGGGCATGGCTACACCTTC. Its translation: CASSEWVLNRGHGYTF.

The chain recombines TRBV27 with TRBJ2-7; D possibly corresponds to TRBD1 (5 bases). CDR3 size: 13 residues. Germline-derived CDR1 and CDR2 are MNHEY and SMNVEV (reference sequence). Trimming removed 5 bases from V and 4 bases from J, with 12 bases in between. The CDR3 region has the DNA TGTGCCAGCAGTCCCCGGACACTTTACGAGCAGTACTTC. Protein: CASSPRTLYEQYF.

This clone was observed a handful of times. The CDR3 DNA is TGTGCCAGCAGTGAACTTCGGCAGCAAGGCTACACCTTC. It is translated as CASSELRQQGYTF. V is TRBV6-1 and J is TRBJ1-2; unclear D gene. Trimming pared 2 bases from V and 8 bases from J, leaving 12 bases between. CDR1 MNHNS and CDR2 SASEGT come from the germline V gene. CDR3 length equals 13 residues.

The gene calls are TRBV7-2 and TRBJ2-7; the D call may be TRBD1 or TRBD2 (5 bases each). Looked up from germline, CDR1 is SGHTA and CDR2 is FQGNSA. The V gene lost 0 bases and the J gene lost 3 bases, with 15 bases spanning the gap. The CDR3 totals 16 residues. The CDR3 DNA follows: TGTGCCAGCAGCTTAGCCGGGACGGGACCCAACTACGAGCAGTACTTC. Protein: CASSLAGTGPNYEQYF.

This clone was picked up one time. This rearrangement joins TRBV11-2 to TRBJ2-7; 10 nucleotides align to TRBD2. Per germline, CDR1 SGHAT and CDR2 FQNNGV. CDR3 length: 18 amino acids. Trimming removed 4 bases from V and 5 bases from J; junction bases left unmatched: 17. The CDR3 coding sequence is TGTGCCAGCAGCTCGCAAGCGGGAGGGCGGAGCCGGAGCCACGAGCAGTACTTC. This translates into CASSSQAGGRSRSHEQYF.

CDR3 sequence reads: CATSRAFNRVYTDTQYF. For the CDR3, the DNA is TGTGCCACCAGCAGAGCATTCAACAGGGTCTACACAGATACGCAGTATTTT. V and J are TRBV15 and TRBJ2-3, with D possibly TRBD1 on 6 matching bases. The CDR3 spans 17 residues. Trimming stripped 1 base from V and 2 bases from J, with 16 bases between. Looked up from germline, CDR1 is LNHNV and CDR2 is YYDKDF (reference sequence).